This T cell receptor (beta chain) emerged from a study of blood T cells in healthy people across ages (dated by TCRdb to the mid-2010s). Regarding the research as a whole: In model experiments, template switching captured about one uniquely barcoded TCR beta cDNA molecule for every two T cells. Two additional independent replicas of 1 million unique cDNA reads from the same blood draw were analyzed for two donors (one aged 18 to 29 and one aged 80 or older). The donors were split into four age groups: young (average around 17 years), middle-aged (roughly 42), aged (roughly 65) and long-lived (under 90). To avoid experimental bias, donors of different ages were spread randomly across the sequencing lanes. The study measured age-related changes in TCR beta repertoire diversity using deep sequencing normalized with unique cDNA molecular identifiers.

The donors were 40 or so Caucasian individuals from Russia, aged roughly 6 to 100 years, who were systemically healthy. Each donor gave 8.5 to 10 milliliters of peripheral blood, collected into EDTA-treated Vacutainer tubes. PBMCs were isolated by Ficoll-Paque density-gradient centrifugation, with at least 6 million obtained per sample. Trizol reagent was used to extract total RNA from the PBMCs, yielding at least 5.5 micrograms per sample. Naive CD45RAhigh/CD27high T cell percentages were measured by flow cytometry on a PBMC aliquot from every donor. This clonotype was detected a few times. What this receptor recognizes is not known. Per-base quality was not reported, and no clone a single base away is much larger than it. V trim: 6 bases; J trim: 10 bases; unmatched bases: 9. CDR1 DFQATT and CDR2 SNEGSKA are derived from the germline V gene (reference sequence). CDR3 length: 13 amino acids, cysteine to phenylalanine. Left in the record is the CDR3 DNA by itself, 39 bases read in frame from the first base.

Broader findings and caveats from the paper: Estimates of total diversity from one million sequenced T cells were regarded as lower bounds and underestimates. Compared with the aged group, the long-lived group had more naive CD4+ T cells, fewer expanded clones and increased TCR diversity, a pattern suggesting age selection. Because the CMV infection status of the donors was unknown, age-related changes in expanded clonotypes may potentially have been confounded. As age increased, observed TCR beta diversity per million T cells dropped in a roughly linear way, and a significant reduction was already evident by age 40. There was a strong correlation between observed TCR beta diversity and the percentage of naive T cells measured by flow cytometry. Because profiling used bulk unsorted PBMCs, naive and antigen-experienced compartments could not be compared conclusively.

Library preparation used 5' RACE. The run used an Illumina HiSeq 2500. A second roughly 7 to 11 cycle PCR used a sample-barcoded 5' primer and a J-beta primer mix. A template-switch 5' adaptor carrying 12 random nucleotides introduced a unique molecular identifier onto each TCR beta cDNA molecule. Each sample yielded at least 2.5 million CDR3-containing paired-end reads. First-strand cDNA synthesis was performed from all RNA using the Mint cDNA synthesis kit, with priming by a TRBC-specific oligonucleotide. Following uracil-DNA glycosylase treatment, a first 18-cycle PCR with universal primers M1SS and BC2_uni_R was performed on all cDNA. The published analysis was carried out like this. Normalization of each sample was performed by random selection of 1 million high-quality reads, each carrying a distinct molecular identifier. Reads with shared molecular identifiers were discarded instead of being binned into consensus sequences. CDR3 identification, clonotype clustering and error correction used MiTCR with a Q25 quality threshold and the strictest error-elimination algorithm. A nonparametric unseen species model with Euler transformation was used to estimate lower-bound total TCR beta diversity. In TCRdb, the public reads were trimmed at Q25 with fastp and aligned with MiXCR, with productive beta chains retained. Each CDR3 protein appears once, grouped with its most common genes and DNA. None of the V and J calls come from the authors' own analysis; TCRdb made them. The sample includes 650,000 to 700,000 distinct CDR3 sequences, with approximately 30% observed a single time. The ten largest clonotypes hold approximately 15% of the sample.

The sequence came from a woman at least 80 years old in good health. Donor details come from another sample of the same person, matched by shared clones. What was sequenced was blood. This receptor chain uses TRBV20-1 and TRBJ2-5; the junction holds 12 bases that match TRBD2. The DNA reads as follows: TGCAGTGCCACCGGGACTAGCGGGCCTGACCAGTACTTC. Translated, it reads CSATGTSGPDQYF.